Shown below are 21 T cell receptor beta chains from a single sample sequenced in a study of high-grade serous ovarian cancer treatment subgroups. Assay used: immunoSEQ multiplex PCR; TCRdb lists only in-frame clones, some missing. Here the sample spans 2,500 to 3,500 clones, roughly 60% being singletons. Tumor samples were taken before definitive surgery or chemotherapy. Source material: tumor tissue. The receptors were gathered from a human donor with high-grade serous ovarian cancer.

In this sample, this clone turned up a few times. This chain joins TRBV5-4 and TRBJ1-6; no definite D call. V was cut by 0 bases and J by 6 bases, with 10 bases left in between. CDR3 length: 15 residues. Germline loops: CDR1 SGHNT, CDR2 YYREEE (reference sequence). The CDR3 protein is CASSLGGPANSPLHF. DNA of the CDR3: TGTGCCAGCAGCTTGGGCGGGCCCGCTAATTCACCCCTCCACTTT.

The chain's CDR3 is CASSLGGAGEQFF. The CDR3 DNA reads as TGTGCCAGCAGCCTGGGGGGGGCAGGTGAGCAGTTCTTC. V gene TRBV9 combines with J gene TRBJ2-1; D may be TRBD2 (7 bases). Germline V lookup: CDR1 SGDLS, CDR2 YYNGEE. This CDR3 comprises 13 residues. The ends were cut back, 4 bases at V and 9 bases at J, with 14 bases in the middle.

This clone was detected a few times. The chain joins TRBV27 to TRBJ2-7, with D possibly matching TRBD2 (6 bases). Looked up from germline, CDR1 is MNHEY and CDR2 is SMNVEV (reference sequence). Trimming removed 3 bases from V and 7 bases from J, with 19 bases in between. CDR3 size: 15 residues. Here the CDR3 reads CASSFWAGFGGEQYF. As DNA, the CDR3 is TGTGCCAGCAGTTTTTGGGCAGGGTTTGGGGGGGAGCAGTACTTC.

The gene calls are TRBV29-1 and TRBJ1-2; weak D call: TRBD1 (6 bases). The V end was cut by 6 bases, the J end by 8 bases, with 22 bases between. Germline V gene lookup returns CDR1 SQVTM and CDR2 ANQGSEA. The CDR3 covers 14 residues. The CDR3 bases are TGCAGCGTACCTCCTGGACAGAAAGGGGAAGGCTACACCTTC. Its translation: CSVPPGQKGEGYTF. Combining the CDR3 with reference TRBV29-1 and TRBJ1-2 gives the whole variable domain SAVISQKPSRDICQRGTSLTIQCQVDSQVTMMFWYRQQPGQSLTLIATANQGSEATYESGFVIDKFPISRPNLTFSTLTVSNMSPEDSSIYLCSVPPGQKGEGYTFGSGTRLTVV.

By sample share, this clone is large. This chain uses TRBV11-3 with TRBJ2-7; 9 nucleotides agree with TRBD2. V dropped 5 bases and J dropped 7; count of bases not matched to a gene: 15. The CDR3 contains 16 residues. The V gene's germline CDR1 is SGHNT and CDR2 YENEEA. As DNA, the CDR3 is TGTGCCAGCAGCCCGAACCTAGCGGGGCCCTACGAGGAGCAGTACTTC. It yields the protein CASSPNLAGPYEEQYF. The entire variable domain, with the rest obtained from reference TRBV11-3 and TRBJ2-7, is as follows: EAGVVQSPRYKIIEKKQPVAFWCNPISGHNTLYWYLQNLGQGPELLIRYENEEAVDDSQLPKDRFSAERLKGVDSTLKIQPAELGDSAVYLCASSPNLAGPYEEQYFGPGTRLTVT.

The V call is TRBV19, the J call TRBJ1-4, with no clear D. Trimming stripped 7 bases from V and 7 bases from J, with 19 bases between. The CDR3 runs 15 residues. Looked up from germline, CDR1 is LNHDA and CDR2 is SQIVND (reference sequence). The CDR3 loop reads CASIDSTLSSEKLFF. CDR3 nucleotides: TGTGCCAGTATTGATTCGACCCTGTCTAGTGAAAAACTGTTTTTT.

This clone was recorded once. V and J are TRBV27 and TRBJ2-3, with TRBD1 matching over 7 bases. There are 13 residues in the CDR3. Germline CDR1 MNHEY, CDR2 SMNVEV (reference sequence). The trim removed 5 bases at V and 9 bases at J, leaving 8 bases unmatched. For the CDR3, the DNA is TGTGCCAGCAGTAGAGACAGGGTTGAAACGCAGTATTTT. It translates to CASSRDRVETQYF.

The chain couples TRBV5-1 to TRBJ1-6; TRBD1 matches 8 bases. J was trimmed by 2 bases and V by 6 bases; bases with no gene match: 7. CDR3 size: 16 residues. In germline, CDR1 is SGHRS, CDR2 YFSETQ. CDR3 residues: CASTNGQGAYNSPLHF. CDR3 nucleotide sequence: TGCGCCAGCACCAATGGACAGGGCGCCTATAATTCACCCCTCCACTTT.

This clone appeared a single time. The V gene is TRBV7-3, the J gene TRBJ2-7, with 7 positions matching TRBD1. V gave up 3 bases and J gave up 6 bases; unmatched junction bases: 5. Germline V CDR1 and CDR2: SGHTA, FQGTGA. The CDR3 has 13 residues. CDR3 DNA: TGTGCCAGCAGCTTGCCAGGGGGTAGCGAGCAGTACTTC. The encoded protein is CASSLPGGSEQYF. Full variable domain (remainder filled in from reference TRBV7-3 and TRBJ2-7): GAGVSQTPSNKVTEKGKYVELRCDPISGHTALYWYRQSLGQGPEFLIYFQGTGAADDSGLPNDRFFAVRPEGSVSTLKIQRTERGDSAVYLCASSLPGGSEQYFGPGTRLTVT.

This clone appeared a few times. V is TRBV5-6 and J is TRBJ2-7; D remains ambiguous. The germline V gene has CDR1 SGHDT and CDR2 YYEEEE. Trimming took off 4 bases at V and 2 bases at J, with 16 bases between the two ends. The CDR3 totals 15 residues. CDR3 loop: CASSQRTLQTYEQYF. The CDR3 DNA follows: TGTGCCAGCAGCCAGAGAACCTTACAGACCTACGAGCAGTACTTC.

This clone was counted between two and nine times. CDR3 sequence (DNA): TGTGCCAGCAGCTCATACCAAGCGGGGGGGCCCGGGGAGTTCTTC. This encodes CASSSYQAGGPGEFF. The chain has TRBV7-2 and TRBJ2-1; 10 nucleotides line up with TRBD2. J gave up 14 bases and V 4 bases, and 14 bases lay outside the gene matches. In germline, CDR1 is SGHTA, CDR2 FQGNSA. The CDR3 covers 15 residues.

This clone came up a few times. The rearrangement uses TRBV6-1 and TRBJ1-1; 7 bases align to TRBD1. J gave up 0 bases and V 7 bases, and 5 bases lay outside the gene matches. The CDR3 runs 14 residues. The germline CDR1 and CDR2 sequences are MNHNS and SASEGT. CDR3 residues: CASTRQGMNTEAFF. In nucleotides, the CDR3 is TGTGCCAGCACCCGACAGGGAATGAACACTGAAGCTTTCTTT.

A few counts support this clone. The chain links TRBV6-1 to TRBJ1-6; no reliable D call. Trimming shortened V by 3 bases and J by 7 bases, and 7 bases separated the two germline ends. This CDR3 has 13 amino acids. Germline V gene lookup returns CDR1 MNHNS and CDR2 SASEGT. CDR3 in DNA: TGTGCCAGCAGTGACCTCAGAAATTCACCCCTCCACTTT. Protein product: CASSDLRNSPLHF.

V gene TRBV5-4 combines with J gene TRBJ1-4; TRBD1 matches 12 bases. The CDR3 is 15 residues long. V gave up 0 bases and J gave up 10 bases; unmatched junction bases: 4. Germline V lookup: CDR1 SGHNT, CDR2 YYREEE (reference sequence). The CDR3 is CASSLEGQGAGKLFF. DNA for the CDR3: TGTGCCAGCAGCTTGGAGGGACAGGGGGCGGGAAAACTGTTTTTT.

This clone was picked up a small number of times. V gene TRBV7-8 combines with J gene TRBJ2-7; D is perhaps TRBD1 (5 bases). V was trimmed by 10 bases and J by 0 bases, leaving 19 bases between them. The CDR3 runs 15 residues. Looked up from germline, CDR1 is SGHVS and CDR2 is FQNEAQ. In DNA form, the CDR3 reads TGTGCCACCCGTGAGAGGCAGGGCCCCTCCTACGAGCAGTACTTC. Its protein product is CATRERQGPSYEQYF.

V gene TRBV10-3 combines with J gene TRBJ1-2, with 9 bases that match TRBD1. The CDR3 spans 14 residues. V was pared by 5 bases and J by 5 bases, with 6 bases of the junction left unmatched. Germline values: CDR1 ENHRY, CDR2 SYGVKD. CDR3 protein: CAISRQGDGYGYTF. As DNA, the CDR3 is TGTGCCATCAGTAGACAGGGGGATGGGTATGGCTACACCTTC.

The CDR3 sequence: CASSRGQASSYEQYF. The CDR3 region has the DNA TGCGCCAGCAGCCGAGGACAGGCGAGCTCCTACGAGCAGTACTTC. This rearrangement joins TRBV4-3 to TRBJ2-7; TRBD1 aligns across 7 bases. Germline V gives CDR1 LGHNA, CDR2 YSLEER. V was pared by 4 bases and J by 0 bases, with 6 bases of the junction left unmatched. The CDR3 loop spans 15 amino acids.

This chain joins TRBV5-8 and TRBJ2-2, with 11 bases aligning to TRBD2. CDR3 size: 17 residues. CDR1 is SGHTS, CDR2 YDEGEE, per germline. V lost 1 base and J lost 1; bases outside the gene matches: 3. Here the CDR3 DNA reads TGTGCCAGCAGCTTGACCGGACTAGCGGGGAACACCGGGGAGCTGTTTTTT. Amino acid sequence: CASSLTGLAGNTGELFF.

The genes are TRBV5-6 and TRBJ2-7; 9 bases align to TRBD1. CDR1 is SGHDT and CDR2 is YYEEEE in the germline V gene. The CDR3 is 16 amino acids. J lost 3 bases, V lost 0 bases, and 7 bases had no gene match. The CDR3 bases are TGTGCCAGCAGCTTGGTGGCGGGACAGGGTAACTACGAGCAGTACTTC. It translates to CASSLVAGQGNYEQYF.

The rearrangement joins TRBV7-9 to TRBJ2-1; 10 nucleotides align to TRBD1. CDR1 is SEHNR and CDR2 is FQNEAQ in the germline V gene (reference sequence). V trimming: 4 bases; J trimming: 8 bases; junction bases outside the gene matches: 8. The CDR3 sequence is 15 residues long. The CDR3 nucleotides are TGTGCCAGCAGCTGGGGACAGGGGCTAAACTATGAGCAGTTCTTC. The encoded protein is CASSWGQGLNYEQFF.

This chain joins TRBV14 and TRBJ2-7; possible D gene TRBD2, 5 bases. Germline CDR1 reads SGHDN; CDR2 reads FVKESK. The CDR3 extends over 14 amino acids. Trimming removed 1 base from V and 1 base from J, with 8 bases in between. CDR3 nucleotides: TGTGCCAGCAGCCAAGGGCGGGCTTCCTACGAGCAGTACTTC. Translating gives CASSQGRASYEQYF.